This paragraph reports one T cell receptor beta chain. The antigen is unknown. The record originates from a study of cytomegalovirus exposure and HLA in healthy donors. General study findings and limits: It was reportedly the case that the classifier diagnosed cytomegalovirus status with high specificity and sensitivity.

The PCR was carried out with 60 Vbeta primers and 13 Jbeta primers. Produced via immunoSEQ multiplex PCR; TCRdb's table is partial and in-frame only. The data contain about 140,000 clones, about 86% of them seen just once; the ten biggest clones take up approximately 4.7%. Germline CDR1 reads SGHRS; CDR2 reads YFSETQ. The CDR3 consists of 13 residues. V dropped 5 bases and J dropped 6 bases, with 12 bases sitting between them. The genes are TRBV5-1 and TRBJ2-1, with D hard to call. The TCR sequence derives from a young woman in good health and CMV-seronegative. What was sequenced was PBMCs. The CDR3 sequence is CASSRFPANEQFF. The CDR3 region has the DNA TGCGCCAGCAGTCGGTTTCCTGCCAATGAGCAGTTCTTC.